The next 27 T cell receptor beta chains were all read from a single sample in a study of blood T cell repertoires in COVID-19. The data were produced by immunoSEQ multiplex PCR, yet TCRdb's version contains in-frame clones alone and is incomplete. The data hold around 96,000 clones, with about 96% observed a single time. The material sequenced was peripheral blood. The receptors were gathered from a human donor with active COVID-19. The donor label of this sample is uncertain.

V usage is TRBV3-1 (or the pseudogene TRBV3-2) and J usage is TRBJ1-2; D gene unclear. Looked up from germline, CDR1 is LGHDT and CDR2 is YNNKEL (reference sequence). V was clipped by 0 bases and J by 0 bases, with 8 bases between them. The CDR3 sequence is 15 residues long. This chain's CDR3 is CASSQDSGANYGYTF. In DNA, the CDR3 is TGTGCCAGCAGCCAAGATAGCGGAGCTAACTATGGCTACACCTTC.

The gene calls are TRBV27 and TRBJ2-5, with 11 bases aligning to TRBD2. The J segment lost 2 bases and the V segment lost 0 bases, leaving 2 bases of the junction unmatched. CDR3 length: 16 amino acids. The V gene's germline CDR1 is MNHEY and CDR2 SMNVEV (reference sequence). CDR3 bases: TGTGCCAGCAGTTTATCTCGGACTAGCGGGCAAGAGACCCAGTACTTC. This gives the protein CASSLSRTSGQETQYF.

This clone was seen only once. The rearrangement links TRBV19 to TRBJ1-6, with D tentatively TRBD1 (5 bases). The V end was cut by 6 bases, the J end by 10 bases, with 19 bases between. The germline CDR1 and CDR2 sequences are LNHDA and SQIVND (reference sequence). This CDR3 spans 15 amino acids. CDR3 DNA: TGTGCCAGTAGGAGGACACCCCAAAACAGGTCACCCCTCCACTTT. As protein: CASRRTPQNRSPLHF. The variable domain in full, with the rest retrieved from reference TRBV19 and TRBJ1-6, is DGGITQSPKYLFRKEGQNVTLSCEQNLNHDAMYWYRQDPGQGLRLIYYSQIVNDFQKGDIAEGYSVSREKKESFPLTVTSAQKNPTAFYLCASRRTPQNRSPLHFGNGTRLTVT.

This sequence joins TRBV6-5 and TRBJ2-7; 8 nucleotides match TRBD1. The length of the CDR3 is 13 residues. Germline CDR1 and CDR2: MNHEY and SVGAGI. The ends lost 8 bases at V and 3 bases at J; junction bases unmatched: 6. CDR3 residues: CASVGTGLYEQYF. In DNA form, the CDR3 reads TGTGCCAGCGTCGGGACAGGACTCTACGAGCAGTACTTC.

V gene TRBV28 combines with J gene TRBJ2-7; 10 bases agree with TRBD1. Germline CDR1 MDHEN, CDR2 SYDVKM. Trimming cost V 6 bases and J 0 bases; bases outside gene matches: 8. The CDR3 covers 16 residues. DNA for the CDR3: TGTGCCAGCAGGACCACGGGACAGGGGTTCTCCTACGAGCAGTACTTC. Translating it yields CASRTTGQGFSYEQYF.

The chain joins TRBV5-1 to TRBJ2-3; D remains unclear. The CDR3 length is 16 residues. CDR1 and CDR2 from the germline V gene are SGHRS and YFSETQ. V was cut by 0 bases and J by 12 bases, with 23 bases left in between. CDR3 sequence: CASSLAAKLPALAQYF. Written as DNA, the CDR3 is TGCGCCAGCAGCTTGGCCGCGAAACTACCGGCGCTGGCCCAGTATTTT.

This chain uses TRBV6-6 with TRBJ2-2, with D uncertain. The CDR3 extends over 13 amino acids. Per the germline V gene, CDR1 is MNHNY and CDR2 is SVGAGI (reference sequence). The V end lost 6 bases, the J end lost 5 bases, and 10 bases lay between the germline ends. The CDR3 DNA reads as TGTGCCAGCAGCCCGTTAGTTACCGGGGAGCTGTTTTTT. It codes for CASSPLVTGELFF.

This chain joins TRBV6-5 and TRBJ1-5, with 11 bases aligning to TRBD1. V shed 5 bases, J shed 7 bases, and the junction held 7 bases outside the gene matches. This CDR3 has 15 residues. CDR1 is MNHEY and CDR2 is SVGAGI in the germline V gene. The CDR3 DNA reads as TGTGCCAGCAGTCTGGGGGGACAGGGGGACCAGCCCCAGCATTTT. Translated: CASSLGGQGDQPQHF.

V is TRBV9 and J is TRBJ2-5; D uncertain. This CDR3 region has 15 residues. With 0 bases removed from V and 0 bases from J, the gap between germline ends came to 9 bases. Germline CDR1 SGDLS, CDR2 YYNGEE. Here the CDR3 DNA reads TGTGCCAGCAGCGTAGGCCCTAAGTACCAAGAGACCCAGTACTTC. Protein sequence: CASSVGPKYQETQYF. Full variable domain (rest looked up from reference TRBV9 and TRBJ2-5): DSGVTQTPKHLITATGQRVTLRCSPRSGDLSVYWYQQSLDQGLQFLIQYYNGEERAKGNILERFSAQQFPDLHSELNLSSLELGDSALYFCASSVGPKYQETQYFGPGTRLLVL.

The rearrangement joins TRBV13 to TRBJ2-7; the match to TRBD1 covers 9 bases. The junction had 2 bases not matched to a gene; V was cut back by 5 bases and J by 0 bases. Germline V gene lookup returns CDR1 PRHDT and CDR2 FYEKMQ (reference sequence). This CDR3 has 14 amino acids. CDR3 nucleotide sequence: TGTGCCAGCAGCGGACAGGGGAGCTCCTACGAGCAGTACTTC. It translates to CASSGQGSSYEQYF.

The chain couples TRBV6-5 to TRBJ2-7; D is possibly TRBD1 (6 bases). V dropped 6 bases and J dropped 4 bases, with 19 bases sitting between them. This CDR3 region has 15 residues. CDR1 is MNHEY, CDR2 SVGAGI, per germline. The CDR3 DNA sequence: TGTGCCAGCAGAACAACAGGGTTGGGCGGATACGAGCAGTACTTC. It specifies CASRTTGLGGYEQYF.

This chain uses TRBV4-1 with TRBJ1-6, with D unclear. The CDR3 contains 14 residues. The V and J ends lost 2 bases and 9 bases respectively, with 11 bases between them. Per the germline V gene, CDR1 is MGHRA and CDR2 is YSYEKL. CDR3 DNA sequence: TGCGCCAGCAGCCAATCTGAAGACATTTCACCCCTCCACTTT. It is translated as CASSQSEDISPLHF.

Of note for this clone: A junction boundary mismatches the germline segment, possibly from a read error. The chain couples TRBV5-1 to TRBJ1-6; D perhaps matches TRBD1 (6 bases). The CDR3 has 14 amino acids. CDR1 is SGHRS, CDR2 YFSETQ, per germline. The CDR3 protein is CASTLSGDNSPLHF. In DNA form, the CDR3 reads TGCGCCAGCACCTTGTCAGGGGATAATTCACCCCTCCACTTT.

V is TRBV18 and J is TRBJ2-2; a possible D gene is TRBD2 (6 bases). The V gene lost 2 bases and the J gene lost 6 bases, with 10 bases spanning the gap. Germline lookup yields CDR1 KGHSH and CDR2 LQKENI. This CDR3 spans 14 amino acids. CDR3 protein: CASSPTGVSGELFF. The CDR3 DNA follows: TGTGCCAGCTCACCAACGGGGGTTTCCGGGGAGCTGTTTTTT. Full variable domain (rest looked up from reference TRBV18 and TRBJ2-2): NAGVMQNPRHLVRRRGQEARLRCSPMKGHSHVYWYRQLPEEGLKFMVYLQKENIIDESGMPKERFSAEFPKEGPSILRIQQVVRGDSAAYFCASSPTGVSGELFFGEGSRLTVL.

The chain has TRBV5-1 and TRBJ1-1; 8 positions agree with TRBD1. Germline values: CDR1 SGHRS, CDR2 YFSETQ. With V trimmed by 4 bases and J by 4 bases, 6 bases remained unmatched. The CDR3 length is 14 residues. As DNA, the CDR3 is TGCGCCAGCAGCCAGACAGGGGAAGGCACTGAAGCTTTCTTT. Its protein is CASSQTGEGTEAFF.

The chain couples TRBV7-9 to TRBJ2-3, with D tentatively TRBD2 (6 bases). The V gene's germline CDR1 is SEHNR and CDR2 FQNEAQ (reference sequence). CDR3 size: 12 residues. V lost 6 bases, J lost 6 bases, and 10 bases lay in between. The CDR3 bases are TGTGCCAGCAGGCCGGGAGCCGATACGCAGTATTTT. It encodes CASRPGADTQYF.

This chain links TRBV6-6 with TRBJ2-1; the D gene is possibly TRBD1 (5 bases). V gave up 2 bases and J gave up 0 bases, with 11 bases separating them. The germline CDR1 and CDR2 sequences are MNHNY and SVGAGI (reference sequence). The length of the CDR3 is 16 residues. The CDR3 region is CASSYSLQVSYNEQFF. CDR3 coding DNA: TGTGCCAGCAGTTACAGTTTACAGGTCTCCTACAATGAGCAGTTCTTC.

The chain combines TRBV6-5 with TRBJ2-5, with TRBD1 matching over 9 bases. Germline assignment: CDR1 MNHEY and CDR2 SVGAGI. V shed 2 bases and J 7 bases; nucleotides not matched to a gene: 2. The CDR3 runs to 13 residues. CDR3 sequence (DNA): TGTGCCAGCAGTTACGCGACAGGGGGGACCCAGTACTTC. Protein product: CASSYATGGTQYF.

The V call is TRBV9, the J call TRBJ1-5, with D hard to call. Deletions cut 0 bases from V and 2 bases from J, with 6 bases between. Per germline, CDR1 SGDLS and CDR2 YYNGEE. This CDR3 is 14 amino acids long. CDR3 sequence: CASSVGTGNQPQHF. In DNA form, the CDR3 reads TGTGCCAGCAGCGTAGGTACAGGCAATCAGCCCCAGCATTTT.

The V gene is TRBV5-4, the J gene TRBJ2-3; TRBD1 might be the D (5 bases). Trimming shortened V by 4 bases and J by 0 bases, and 12 bases separated the two germline ends. The CDR3 contains 15 residues. Germline assignment: CDR1 SGHNT and CDR2 YYREEE (reference sequence). Here the CDR3 DNA reads TGTGCCAGCAGCCCCCGGACACCTAGCACAGATACGCAGTATTTT. Amino acid sequence: CASSPRTPSTDTQYF.

This chain links TRBV28 with TRBJ2-7, with TRBD1 matching 10 bases. The germline CDR1 and CDR2 sequences are MDHEN and SYDVKM. The junction had 1 base not matched to a gene; V was cut back by 0 bases and J by 2 bases. This CDR3 has 15 amino acids. CDR3 residues: CASSLWGQGTYEQYF. Here the CDR3 DNA reads TGTGCCAGCAGTTTATGGGGACAGGGGACCTACGAGCAGTACTTC. Full variable domain (missing parts from reference TRBV28 and TRBJ2-7): DVKVTQSSRYLVKRTGEKVFLECVQDMDHENMFWYRQDPGLGLRLIYFSYDVKMKEKGDIPEGYSVSREKKERFSLILESASTNQTSMYLCASSLWGQGTYEQYFGPGTRLTVT.

The DNA for the CDR3 is TGTGCCAGTACTCCCTCCTACCGAGGACAGCTCAACTATGGCTACACCTTC. Translated: CASTPSYRGQLNYGYTF. The chain joins TRBV19 to TRBJ1-2, with D possibly TRBD1 on 6 matching bases. Germline loops: CDR1 LNHDA, CDR2 SQIVND (reference sequence). The CDR3 is made up of 17 amino acids. V gave up 7 bases and J gave up 2 bases, with 23 bases separating them.

This clone has just a few counts. This chain joins TRBV5-4 and TRBJ1-6, with 7 nucleotides matching TRBD1. V was pared by 4 bases and J by 10 bases, with 8 bases of the junction left unmatched. Germline V gene data show CDR1 as SGHNT and CDR2 as YYREEE (reference sequence). The CDR3 contains 14 residues. The CDR3 bases are TGTGCCAGCAGCCCTACAGGGGAAGGGTCACCCCTCCACTTT. Its protein product is CASSPTGEGSPLHF.

J is TRBJ1-2 and V is TRBV5-5, with 8 bases that match TRBD1. V shed 3 bases and J 4 bases; nucleotides not matched to a gene: 2. The germline V gene has CDR1 SGHKS and CDR2 YYEKEE (reference sequence). This CDR3 is 13 amino acids long. CDR3 nucleotides: TGTGCCAGCAGCTGGACAGGGACCTATGGCTACACCTTC. It is translated as CASSWTGTYGYTF.

The chain joins TRBV11-3 to TRBJ2-2; 13 positions agree with TRBD2. After removal of 4 bases from V and 6 bases from J, the junction contained 11 bases not matched to a gene. Germline loops: CDR1 SGHNT, CDR2 YENEEA. The CDR3 totals 18 residues. The CDR3 spells CASSSRTGLAGVPGELFF. CDR3 DNA sequence: TGTGCCAGCAGCTCTCGGACCGGACTAGCGGGAGTACCCGGGGAGCTGTTTTTT.

The chain recombines TRBV6-2 or TRBV6-3 with TRBJ2-7, with 7 bases fitting TRBD1. CDR3 length: 13 amino acids. Germline V gives CDR1 MNHEY, CDR2 SVGEGT. V shed 4 bases, J shed 0 bases, and the junction held 0 bases outside the gene matches. The CDR3 DNA is TGTGCCAGCAGTTGGGACAGCTCCTACGAGCAGTACTTC. Translation: CASSWDSSYEQYF.

About this clone itself: This sample also contains other DNA sequences that code for the same CDR3. This CDR3 is CATSDRGRGNQPQHF. As DNA, the CDR3 is TGTGCCACCAGTGACAGGGGCCGAGGCAATCAGCCCCAGCATTTT. The J gene is TRBJ1-5, the V gene TRBV24-1, with D perhaps TRBD1 (6 bases). The germline V and J ends were trimmed by 4 bases and 2 bases, with 11 bases remaining between them. Germline loops: CDR1 KGHDR, CDR2 SFDVKD. CDR3 length equals 15 residues.